Presented here are 22 T cell receptor beta chains from one specimen sequenced in a study of cytotoxic CD8 clonotypes in ibrutinib-treated CLL (dated by TCRdb to about 2021). The library came from the immunoSEQ multiplex PCR assay. Imported from immuneACCESS, the table was reduced by TCRdb to in-frame sequences with V and J called. These copies leave out some clones; in studies compared against another copy, an unresolved V gene accounts for under half, and the cause of the remainder is not known. Here the sample has approximately 22,000 clones; over 70% occur a single time. The ten largest clones capture roughly 25% of the sample. The source was PBMCs, collected before ibrutinib treatment. The receptors derive from a human donor with chronic lymphocytic leukemia.

The V call is TRBV30, the J call TRBJ2-7, with D possibly matching TRBD2 (7 bases). This CDR3 has 20 residues. The germline CDR1 and CDR2 sequences are GTSNPN and SVGIG (reference sequence). Trimming removed 7 bases from V and 2 bases from J, with 36 bases in between. CDR3 nucleotides: TGTGCCTCGCGGGGGCTGGGGCAGGGGCGTATTGGGGGCATCACCTACGAGCAGTACTTC. It encodes CASRGLGQGRIGGITYEQYF. Together with reference TRBV30 and TRBJ2-7, the CDR3 gives the full variable domain: SQTIHQWPATLVQPVGSPLSLECTVEGTSNPNLYWYRQAAGRGLQLLFYSVGIGQISSEVPQNLSASRPQDRQFILSSKKLLLSDSGFYLCASRGLGQGRIGGITYEQYFGPGTRLTVT.

The CDR3 DNA follows: TGTGCCAGCAGCTTAGTGGGGTGGGACGCCTACAATGAGCAGTTCTTC. Its protein product is CASSLVGWDAYNEQFF. The J gene is TRBJ2-1, the V gene TRBV7-9; D might be TRBD1 or TRBD2, each matching 5 bases. In germline, CDR1 is SEHNR, CDR2 FQNEAQ (reference sequence). CDR3 length: 16 residues. Trimming left V 1 base short and J 2 bases short, with 12 bases between.

The chain recombines TRBV19 with TRBJ2-3; D is unresolved. CDR1 and CDR2 from the germline V gene are LNHDA and SQIVND (reference sequence). Trimming removed 5 bases at V and 2 bases at J, with 8 bases between. The CDR3 extends over 13 amino acids. The CDR3 reads CASSYTITDTQYF. The CDR3 coding sequence is TGTGCCAGTAGTTACACCATCACAGATACGCAGTATTTT.

This clone qualifies as medium-sized. The chain couples TRBV4-1 to TRBJ2-7, with D perhaps given as TRBD1 or TRBD2 (5 bases each). This CDR3 is built from 15 residues. V lost 4 bases, J lost 0 bases, and 13 bases lay in between. CDR1 MGHRA and CDR2 YSYEKL come from the germline V gene. For the CDR3, the DNA is TGCGCCAGCAGCCTAGGCCGGGACGGCTCCTACGAGCAGTACTTC. It translates to CASSLGRDGSYEQYF.

The CDR3 region is CASSYQGESTDTQYF. The DNA of the CDR3 is TGTGCCAGCAGTTACCAAGGGGAGAGCACAGATACGCAGTATTTT. The chain combines TRBV6-5 with TRBJ2-3, with D possibly called TRBD1 or TRBD2 (5 bases each). The V gene lost 2 bases and the J gene lost 0 bases, with 9 bases spanning the gap. Per germline, CDR1 MNHEY and CDR2 SVGAGI. CDR3 length: 15 amino acids.

The chain employs TRBV5-8 and TRBJ2-3; 7 bases line up with TRBD2. This CDR3 is built from 13 residues. The junction had 2 bases not matched to a gene; V was cut back by 7 bases and J by 0 bases. Germline V gives CDR1 SGHTS, CDR2 YDEGEE. CDR3 in amino acids: CASGTISTDTQYF. In nucleotides, the CDR3 is TGTGCCAGCGGGACTATTAGCACAGATACGCAGTATTTT.

V and J are TRBV4-3 and TRBJ2-2; D remains ambiguous. V was trimmed by 4 bases and J by 6 bases, leaving 15 bases between them. Per germline, CDR1 LGHNA and CDR2 YSLEER. The CDR3 runs 15 residues. This chain's CDR3 is CASSPVLNRAGELFF. The CDR3 DNA is TGCGCCAGCAGCCCAGTGCTGAACCGGGCCGGGGAGCTGTTTTTT.

The chain uses TRBV28 and TRBJ2-5; D may correspond to TRBD1 or TRBD2 (5 bases each). The CDR3 covers 16 residues. In germline, CDR1 is MDHEN, CDR2 SYDVKM. V shed 2 bases and J shed 4 bases, with 17 bases lying between them. The CDR3: CASSLISGGALETQYF. The CDR3 coding sequence is TGTGCCAGCAGTTTAATTTCTGGGGGTGCTTTAGAGACCCAGTACTTC.

The rearrangement links TRBV7-2 to TRBJ1-1; D is possibly TRBD1 (5 bases). Germline assignment: CDR1 SGHTA and CDR2 FQGNSA. The CDR3 spans 14 residues. V was trimmed by 6 bases and J by 4 bases, leaving 15 bases between them. CDR3 bases: TGTGCCAGCAGGATCTCGTTGGGGGGCACTGAAGCTTTCTTT. Its protein is CASRISLGGTEAFF.

The rearrangement joins TRBV7-2 to TRBJ2-1; TRBD2 matches 8 bases. The germline gives CDR1 SGHTA, CDR2 FQGNSA. The CDR3 totals 13 residues. V shed 3 bases, J shed 8 bases, and the junction held 3 bases outside the gene matches. The CDR3 loop is CASSLGTRDEQFF. CDR3 DNA sequence: TGTGCCAGCAGCTTGGGGACTAGGGATGAGCAGTTCTTC.

The rearrangement links TRBV19 to TRBJ2-3; possibly TRBD2 for D (6 bases). Germline loops: CDR1 LNHDA, CDR2 SQIVND (reference sequence). CDR3 length: 13 amino acids. V was trimmed by 7 bases and J by 5 bases, leaving 13 bases between them. The CDR3: CASTGRAQDTQYF. The CDR3 bases are TGTGCCAGTACCGGGAGAGCCCAAGATACGCAGTATTTT.

The V and J genes are TRBV28 and TRBJ2-1, with D tentatively TRBD2 (6 bases). Looked up from germline, CDR1 is MDHEN and CDR2 is SYDVKM. This CDR3 comprises 15 residues. Between the trimmed V and J ends, which lost 6 bases and 0 bases, there was a span of 12 bases. The CDR3 DNA is TGTGCCAGCAGCTTCAGCGGGTCCTCCTACAATGAGCAGTTCTTC. Its translation is CASSFSGSSYNEQFF.

This rearrangement joins TRBV18 to TRBJ2-3; 10 bases match TRBD2. CDR3 length equals 16 residues. CDR1 KGHSH and CDR2 LQKENI come from the germline V gene. V dropped 2 bases and J dropped 2; count of bases not matched to a gene: 4. CDR3 in DNA: TGTGCCAGCTCACCAAGGACTAGCGGAAACACAGATACGCAGTATTTT. Its protein is CASSPRTSGNTDTQYF.

This chain joins TRBV7-9 and TRBJ1-1; unclear D gene. The germline gives CDR1 SEHNR, CDR2 FQNEAQ (reference sequence). Between the trimmed V and J ends, which lost 2 bases and 1 base, there was a span of 5 bases. The CDR3 spans 13 residues. This CDR3 is CASSLTRNTEAFF. The CDR3 nucleotides are TGTGCCAGCAGCTTAACTCGGAACACTGAAGCTTTCTTT.

In this sample, this clone turned up a few times. V and J are TRBV9 and TRBJ2-3, with 12 positions matching TRBD2. Germline CDR1 and CDR2: SGDLS and YYNGEE. The J segment lost 1 base and the V segment lost 3 bases, leaving 6 bases of the junction unmatched. The CDR3 loop spans 17 amino acids. CDR3 in DNA: TGTGCCAGCAGCGGACTAGCGGGAGCGCGGGGCACAGATACGCAGTATTTT. Translated, it gives CASSGLAGARGTDTQYF.

This sequence joins TRBV6-6 and TRBJ2-7, with TRBD2 identical over 9 bases. Germline V gene sequence: CDR1 MNHNY, CDR2 SVGAGI (reference sequence). The CDR3 consists of 13 residues. The J segment lost 6 bases and the V segment lost 7 bases, leaving 7 bases of the junction unmatched. CDR3 in amino acids: CASMASGITEQYF. The CDR3 DNA sequence: TGTGCCAGCATGGCTAGCGGGATTACCGAGCAGTACTTC.

This clone was observed a handful of times. The gene calls are TRBV5-1 and TRBJ1-3; 8 bases map to TRBD1. The CDR3 is made up of 18 amino acids. After removal of 4 bases from V and 2 bases from J, the junction contained 14 bases not matched to a gene. Germline V CDR1 and CDR2: SGHRS, YFSETQ. The CDR3 DNA sequence: TGCGCCAGCAGCCTCGGACAGGGTAGTGTATTACCTGGAAACACCATATATTTT. This encodes CASSLGQGSVLPGNTIYF.

The rearrangement joins TRBV5-4 to TRBJ1-3; D might be TRBD1 (5 bases). Germline V lookup: CDR1 SGHNT, CDR2 YYREEE (reference sequence). Trimming removed 0 bases at V and 3 bases at J, with 16 bases between. The CDR3 is 17 residues long. Here the CDR3 DNA reads TGTGCCAGCAGCTTGGGGTTCGGGGCAGGCGATGGAAACACCATATATTTT. Protein product: CASSLGFGAGDGNTIYF.

The chain couples TRBV7-2 to TRBJ1-2; tentatively, D is TRBD1 (6 bases). In germline, CDR1 is SGHTA, CDR2 FQGNSA. V was clipped by 0 bases and J by 4 bases, with 15 bases between them. The length of the CDR3 is 16 residues. DNA of the CDR3: TGTGCCAGCAGCTTAGCCCAGGCGGGGGCGGCCTATGGCTACACCTTC. The encoded protein is CASSLAQAGAAYGYTF.

This clone was detected once. This chain joins TRBV5-1 and TRBJ2-7; 9 bases align to TRBD1. The V segment lost 3 bases and the J segment 6 bases; nucleotides outside the gene matches: 13. The CDR3 is 16 amino acids. The V gene's germline CDR1 is SGHRS and CDR2 YFSETQ. In nucleotides, the CDR3 is TGCGCCAGCAGCTCGGACCCTGGGACAGGGAAAGGCGAGCAGTACTTC. It yields the protein CASSSDPGTGKGEQYF.

The chain employs TRBV6-6 and TRBJ2-1, with no clear D. CDR3 length equals 15 residues. V dropped 1 base and J dropped 4 bases, with 11 bases sitting between them. CDR1 and CDR2 from the germline V gene are MNHNY and SVGAGI (reference sequence). CDR3 nucleotide sequence: TGTGCCAGCAGTTACTGGGGAATGGGGTACAATGAGCAGTTCTTC. It specifies CASSYWGMGYNEQFF.

CDR3 protein: CASSLGVDYQETQYF. The DNA for the CDR3 is TGTGCCAGCAGCTTGGGGGTAGACTACCAAGAGACCCAGTACTTC. This rearrangement joins TRBV5-4 to TRBJ2-5; D uncertain. Germline V gives CDR1 SGHNT, CDR2 YYREEE (reference sequence). The V end lost 0 bases, the J end lost 0 bases, and 9 bases lay between the germline ends. The CDR3 is 15 residues long.